This T cell receptor (beta chain) was profiled in a study of CD8 T cells in ankylosing spondylitis. Study outcomes and limitations: The clones that were linked to disease were reported to be significantly enriched in matched synovial fluid samples from ankylosing spondylitis patients. Previously reported in reactive arthritis synovial fluid and blood were some of the motif variants. Ankylosing spondylitis blood appeared to be characterized by a TCR beta motif of eight highly homologous variants.

Researchers built TCR beta libraries using quantitative 5'-RACE with molecular barcodes. MiXCR was run by TCRdb on the 5' RACE reads, yielding one entry per CDR3 protein. The table includes approximately 24,000 distinct CDR3 sequences, just over 2.5% detected once. This clonotype has ten or more counts. Its antigen is unknown. The sequenced sample was blood, either unsorted or a sorted T cell fraction (not recorded which). The receptor comes from a female donor with ankylosing spondylitis or in good health (not recorded which).

The CDR3 loop is CASSVGPGIGENIQYF. For the CDR3, the DNA is TGTGCCAGCAGCGTAGGTCCCGGGATTGGGGAAAACATTCAGTACTTC. V usage is TRBV9 and J usage is TRBJ2-4; possible D gene TRBD2, 5 bases. Between the trimmed V and J ends, which lost 0 bases and 5 bases, there was a span of 15 bases. From germline, CDR1 is SGDLS and CDR2 YYNGEE. The CDR3 contains 16 residues.